The next 2 T cell receptor beta chains were all read from a single sample in a study of beta chain features in type 1 diabetes. General study results and limits: Type 1 diabetes patients had TCRB CDR3s that were shorter (moderately but significantly so) in all four CD4+ subsets.

Every bit of the isolated RNA underwent reverse transcription, so sequencing read expressed TCRB transcripts. Assay used: immunoSEQ multiplex PCR; TCRdb lists only in-frame clones, some missing. The table has some 160,000 clones, 9% seen once; the top ten hold around 0.64%. Their cognate antigens are unknown. The sample taken for sequencing was central memory CD4+ T cells from blood. The receptors come from a woman aged 30 to 39 with type 1 diabetes.

This clone was counted between two and nine times. The chain employs TRBV19 and TRBJ2-1; 7 nucleotides line up with TRBD1. The ends lost 1 base at V and 0 bases at J; junction bases unmatched: 3. The CDR3 length is 16 residues. From germline, CDR1 is LNHDA and CDR2 SQIVND (reference sequence). The CDR3 DNA is TGTGCCAGTAGTATAGGACGGGACAGCTCCTACAATGAGCAGTTCTTC. Protein sequence: CASSIGRDSSYNEQFF.

This sequence joins TRBV14 and TRBJ2-7; tentatively, D is TRBD2 (5 bases). This CDR3 spans 13 amino acids. V was trimmed by 4 bases and J by 3 bases, leaving 10 bases between them. Germline CDR1 is SGHDN and CDR2 is FVKESK. Here the CDR3 DNA reads TGTGCCAGCAGCCGCGGGCCGGGCTACGAGCAGTACTTC. Translated: CASSRGPGYEQYF.